This T cell receptor beta chain is drawn from a study of T cells after posttransplantation cyclophosphamide. This CDR3 is 14 amino acids long. The ends were cut back, 1 base at V and 0 bases at J, with 8 bases in the middle. Germline CDR1 SGHRS, CDR2 YFSETQ. Profiled with immunoSEQ multiplex PCR; TCRdb holds only in-frame clones, not every one. The data show roughly 1,300 clones, roughly 74% seen once. Sequenced input: memory CD8+ T cells sorted from blood. The chain uses TRBV5-1 and TRBJ2-7, with D maybe TRBD1 (6 bases). This TCR came from a man in his fifties in good health, CMV-negative, and a related stem cell transplant donor. The chain's CDR3 is CASSLTGSSYEQYF. For the CDR3, the DNA is TGCGCCAGCAGCTTGACAGGGAGCTCCTACGAGCAGTACTTC. Full variable domain (missing parts from reference TRBV5-1 and TRBJ2-7): KAGVTQTPRYLIKTRGQQVTLSCSPISGHRSVSWYQQTPGQGLQFLFEYFSETQRNKGNFPGRFSGRQFSNSRSEMNVSTLELGDSALYLCASSLTGSSYEQYFGPGTRLTVT.